The 6 T cell receptor beta chains below were found in one sample sequenced in a study of blood T cell repertoires in COVID-19. TCRdb's table, derived via immunoSEQ multiplex PCR, lists solely in-frame clones and lacks some. Among a few hundred thousand clones, about 85% were seen once, and the ten largest hold 3%. The material sequenced was peripheral blood. All receptors derive from a man between 18 and 35 years old with active or convalescent COVID-19.

The chain uses TRBV30 and TRBJ1-4; 10 bases are a match to TRBD1. Germline-derived CDR1 and CDR2 are GTSNPN and SVGIG (reference sequence). V was clipped by 5 bases and J by 7 bases; unmatched bases: 16. This CDR3 region has 17 residues. CDR3 sequence (DNA): TGTGCCTGGGCGTATCCCGGGACAGGGGTAAGTGGTGAAAAACTGTTTTTT. It yields the protein CAWAYPGTGVSGEKLFF.

The V call is TRBV27, the J call TRBJ2-1, with D maybe TRBD2 (6 bases). Trimming took 0 bases from V and 8 from J, leaving 11 bases between them. This CDR3 region has 14 residues. CDR1 MNHEY and CDR2 SMNVEV come from the germline V gene (reference sequence). The CDR3 DNA reads as TGTGCCAGCAGTTTATCGTCGGGAGTTTATGAGCAGTTCTTC. Its protein product is CASSLSSGVYEQFF.

The CDR3 DNA sequence: TGTGCCAGCAGCCGGGACAGGGAAACTGAAGCTTTCTTT. It yields the protein CASSRDRETEAFF. V usage is TRBV11-3 and J usage is TRBJ1-1, with TRBD1 matching over 9 bases. Germline trimming cut 5 bases from V and 5 bases from J; bases unmatched to any gene: 3. The CDR3 runs to 13 residues. Germline CDR1 reads SGHNT; CDR2 reads YENEEA.

This clone was counted at least ten times. The genes are TRBV7-2 and TRBJ1-3; no clear D gene. This CDR3 has 14 amino acids. Germline V lookup: CDR1 SGHTA, CDR2 FQGNSA. V lost 5 bases, J lost 0 bases, and 8 bases lay in between. CDR3 nucleotide sequence: TGTGCCAGCAGCGAGTACTACTCTGGAAACACCATATATTTT. This codes for CASSEYYSGNTIYF.

The V and J genes are TRBV25-1 and TRBJ2-7, with 7 positions matching TRBD2. The ends lost 5 bases at V and 0 bases at J; junction bases unmatched: 16. In germline, CDR1 is MGHDK, CDR2 SYGVNS. The CDR3 spans 18 residues. The CDR3 spells CASSSWAGRGGSSYEQYF. DNA of the CDR3: TGTGCCAGCAGTAGTTGGGCAGGGAGGGGCGGAAGCTCCTACGAGCAGTACTTC.

The chain couples TRBV2 to TRBJ2-7; 14 bases fit TRBD2. Trimming removed 6 bases from V and 2 bases from J; junction bases left unmatched: 6. Germline-derived CDR1 and CDR2 are SNHLY and FYNNEI. CDR3 size: 16 residues. The CDR3 loop reads CASRGGLAGVTYEQYF. For the CDR3, the DNA is TGTGCCAGCAGGGGGGGACTAGCGGGAGTAACCTACGAGCAGTACTTC.